Detailed here is one T cell receptor (beta chain). This clonotype was seen only a few times. The antigen this receptor binds is unknown. The sample holds no much larger clone one base away, and base qualities are not on file. The roughly 39 donors, aged about 6 to 90 years, were systemically healthy Caucasian individuals from Russia. Each donor gave ten milliliters of peripheral blood, collected into EDTA-treated Vacutainer tubes. PBMCs were isolated by Ficoll-Paque density-gradient centrifugation, with at least 7 million obtained per sample. Total RNA was extracted from PBMCs with Trizol reagent, with at least 6 micrograms obtained per sample. Naive CD45RAhigh/CD27high T cell percentages were measured by flow cytometry on a PBMC aliquot from every donor. The sample comes from a study of blood T cells in healthy people across ages (dated by TCRdb to between 2014 and 2017). For context, the study as a whole: In model experiments, roughly one uniquely barcoded TCR beta cDNA molecule per two T cells was captured by template switching. To track age-related changes in TCR beta repertoire diversity, the study relied on deep sequencing normalized with unique cDNA molecular identifiers. The donors were divided into four age groups: young (average around 16 years), middle-aged (about 39), aged (around 67) and long-lived (about 80). To avoid experimental bias, donors of different ages were distributed randomly across sequencing lanes. Using the same blood draw, the study looked at two additional independent replicas of 1 million unique cDNA reads for two donors, one aged 18 to 30 and the other aged 80 or older.

General study outcomes and caveats: A strong correlation was found between observed TCR beta diversity and the percentage of naive T cells measured by flow cytometry. Donor CMV infection status was unknown, potentially confounding age-related changes in expanded clonotypes. Observed TCR beta diversity per million T cells fell roughly linearly with age, and a significant reduction was already apparent by age around 40. Since profiling was done on bulk unsorted PBMCs, naive and antigen-experienced compartments could not be conclusively compared. Estimates of total diversity based on one million sequenced T cells were regarded as lower bounds and as underestimates. Compared with the aged group, the long-lived group had more naive CD4+ T cells, fewer expanded clones and increased TCR diversity, a pattern suggesting age selection.

Library prep was done by 5' RACE. The listed sequencing device is Illumina HiSeq 2500. A second PCR of about 6 to 12 cycles was performed with a sample-barcoded 5' primer and a J-beta primer mix. A unique molecular identifier was introduced onto each TCR beta cDNA molecule by a template-switch 5' adaptor carrying 12 random nucleotides. Each sample yielded at least 3 million CDR3-containing paired-end reads. First-strand cDNA synthesis was performed from all RNA using the Mint cDNA synthesis kit, with priming by a TRBC-specific oligonucleotide. All cDNA was treated with uracil-DNA glycosylase and then went through a first 18-cycle PCR with the universal primers M1SS and BC2_uni_R. In the source study's methods: Normalization of each sample was performed by random selection of 1 million high-quality reads, each carrying a distinct molecular identifier. Instead of being binned into consensus sequences, reads with shared molecular identifiers were discarded. CDR3 identification, clonotype clustering and error correction used MiTCR with a Q25 quality threshold and the strictest error-elimination algorithm. Lower-bound total TCR beta diversity was estimated with a nonparametric unseen species model using Euler transformation. The public reads were reprocessed in TCRdb via fastp at Q25 and MiXCR, keeping in-frame beta chains. Records with the same CDR3 protein are collapsed into one entry carrying the most frequent genes and DNA. The V and J calls come from TCRdb's annotation, not from the publication. Present in this sample are over a million distinct CDR3 sequences, 42% of which were seen just once. The ten top clones hold roughly 7.9% of the sample.

This TCR was recovered from a woman aged 18-29 years in good health. The sequenced sample consisted of blood.

The sequenced DNA is TGTGCCAGCAGTCTCCTCCCTCCCGGGACAGGGACAACAGATACGCAGTATTTT. It translates as CASSLLPPGTGTTDTQYF. The chain links TRBV25-1 with TRBJ2-3, and 9 bases in between align with TRBD1. Unmatched junction bases come to 15, with V trimmed by 5 bases and J by 3 bases. The CDR1 and CDR2 encoded by the germline V gene are MGHDK and SYGVNS. The CDR3 covers 18 residues, taking in both the cysteine and the phenylalanine. Only the CDR3 DNA stays, 54 bases, in frame from base 1.